Following are 18 T cell receptor beta chains from one sample sequenced in a study of Ad26.COV2.S vaccination and SARS-CoV-2 variants. Assay used: immunoSEQ multiplex PCR; TCRdb lists only in-frame clones, some missing. Among about 680,000 clones listed, about 90% were seen once. Treatment given: 15 to 20 received Ad26.COV2.S at low or high dose, single or two shots; 5 received placebo; per-sample allocation not given. Day 63 following the first vaccine or placebo injection was when the samples were taken. The input for sequencing was peripheral blood, taken in a trial of Ad26.COV2.S vaccine versus placebo. These receptors were obtained from a person between 18 and 65 years old who received the Ad26.COV2.S COVID-19 vaccine or a placebo.

V gene TRBV6-5 combines with J gene TRBJ2-1; 7 nucleotides align to TRBD2. V shed 5 bases, J shed 0 bases, and the junction held 4 bases outside the gene matches. Germline-derived CDR1 and CDR2 are MNHEY and SVGAGI. This CDR3 contains 15 residues. The CDR3 region is CASSNGRPSYNEQFF. As DNA, the CDR3 is TGTGCCAGCAGTAACGGGAGGCCCTCCTACAATGAGCAGTTCTTC.

The rearrangement uses TRBV18 and TRBJ2-7; no firm D call. Germline CDR1 reads KGHSH; CDR2 reads LQKENI. The CDR3 runs to 12 residues. Trimming removed 4 bases at V and 4 bases at J, with 8 bases between. CDR3 loop: CASSRGRYEQYF. In nucleotides, the CDR3 is TGTGCCAGCTCACGAGGTCGGTACGAGCAGTACTTC.

The table lists this clone with a count of one. The CDR3 DNA follows: TGTGCCAGCAGCTTAGCTAGCGGGAGGATCAATGAGCAGTTCTTC. Translating it yields CASSLASGRINEQFF. The chain is built from TRBV7-9 and TRBJ2-1, with 10 bases that match TRBD2. J was trimmed by 6 bases and V by 0 bases; bases with no gene match: 2. The germline CDR1 and CDR2 sequences are SEHNR and FQNEAQ (reference sequence). The CDR3 loop spans 15 amino acids.

This chain connects TRBV3-1 (or the pseudogene TRBV3-2) to TRBJ2-5, with TRBD2 matching over 9 bases. V lost 3 bases and J lost 1; bases outside the gene matches: 6. The length of the CDR3 is 16 residues. The germline gives CDR1 LGHDT, CDR2 YNNKEL (reference sequence). The CDR3, as DNA: TGTGCCAGCAGCCATTATAGCGGGGGCGGCCAAGAGACCCAGTACTTC. Translation: CASSHYSGGGQETQYF.

This CDR3 is CASSPHFGRGGFYGYTF. CDR3 bases: TGTGCCAGCAGTCCCCATTTTGGCAGGGGGGGCTTCTATGGCTACACCTTC. The chain joins TRBV6-6 to TRBJ1-2; 7 bases fit TRBD1. The junction had 16 bases not matched to a gene; V was cut back by 5 bases and J by 4 bases. This CDR3 contains 17 residues. CDR1 MNHNY and CDR2 SVGAGI come from the germline V gene (reference sequence).

The table lists this clone with a count of one. This chain joins TRBV19 and TRBJ1-5; the D gene is possibly TRBD1 (6 bases). Per germline, CDR1 LNHDA and CDR2 SQIVND (reference sequence). The germline V and J ends were trimmed by 9 bases and 2 bases, with 23 bases remaining between them. The CDR3 is made up of 17 amino acids. Written as DNA, the CDR3 is TGTGCCAGCCTAATGTCGGGGGGCCAGAGGGGCAATCAGCCCCAGCATTTT. Translating gives CASLMSGGQRGNQPQHF.

This chain links TRBV7-6 with TRBJ2-1; maybe TRBD2 (6 bases). The V gene's germline CDR1 is SGHVS and CDR2 FNYEAQ. V was pared by 5 bases and J by 0 bases, with 11 bases between. The CDR3 extends over 15 amino acids. The CDR3, as DNA: TGTGCCAGCAGCGGGGACTGGAGCTCCTACAATGAGCAGTTCTTC. This sequence encodes CASSGDWSSYNEQFF.

The sample holds a few counts of this clone. The V call is TRBV27, the J call TRBJ2-7; D is tentatively TRBD1 or TRBD2 (5 bases each). Germline V gene data show CDR1 as MNHEY and CDR2 as SMNVEV (reference sequence). V lost 7 bases and J lost 2, with 15 bases in between. This CDR3 has 14 amino acids. The CDR3 nucleotides are TGTGCCAGCATGGGGCATGCGGGCCCCTACGAGCAGTACTTC. Protein: CASMGHAGPYEQYF.

The chain uses TRBV10-3 and TRBJ2-3; no reliable D call. The germline V and J ends were trimmed by 11 bases and 4 bases, with 13 bases remaining between them. Germline lookup yields CDR1 ENHRY and CDR2 SYGVKD. CDR3 length equals 12 residues. DNA of the CDR3: TGTGCCTCCTCGGGTAATGCAGATACGCAGTATTTT. Translating it yields CASSGNADTQYF.

CDR3 loop: CAWSSHRTGANVLTF. The CDR3 nucleotides read TGTGCCTGGAGTTCCCATCGAACTGGGGCCAACGTCCTGACTTTC. The chain is built from TRBV30 and TRBJ2-6, with D uncertain. Between the trimmed V and J ends, which lost 2 bases and 2 bases, there was a span of 10 bases. The CDR3 spans 15 residues. Per germline, CDR1 GTSNPN and CDR2 SVGIG (reference sequence).

The rearrangement joins TRBV19 to TRBJ1-1, with D hard to call. Trimming removed 0 bases at V and 7 bases at J, with 6 bases between. The CDR3 totals 12 residues. CDR1 and CDR2 from the germline V gene are LNHDA and SQIVND (reference sequence). The CDR3 here is CASSIERSEAFF. DNA for the CDR3: TGTGCCAGTAGTATAGAGAGGAGTGAAGCTTTCTTT.

V and J are TRBV6-1 and TRBJ2-7, with no clear D. The germline CDR1 and CDR2 sequences are MNHNS and SASEGT. The CDR3 has 15 amino acids. V was cut by 3 bases and J by 7 bases, with 19 bases left in between. CDR3 nucleotides: TGTGCCAGCAGTGAGGTAGGGATCGACGTGAGGGAGCAGTACTTC. This gives the protein CASSEVGIDVREQYF.

The chain is built from TRBV7-3 and TRBJ1-3, with D tentatively TRBD1 (5 bases). This CDR3 contains 15 residues. Trimming took off 0 bases at V and 2 bases at J, with 8 bases between the two ends. Germline V gene data show CDR1 as SGHTA and CDR2 as FQGTGA. CDR3 in amino acids: CASSLTGGAGNTIYF. The CDR3 DNA reads TGTGCCAGCAGCTTAACGGGAGGGGCTGGAAACACCATATATTTT.

V gene TRBV4-2 combines with J gene TRBJ2-3; 9 bases are shared with TRBD2. V lost 3 bases to trimming and J lost 5 bases; unmatched junction nucleotides: 6. CDR3 length: 15 residues. Germline-derived CDR1 and CDR2 are LGHNA and YNFKEQ. For the CDR3, the DNA is TGTGCCAGCAGCCAGGGCACTAGCGGGTTAGATACGCAGTATTTT. Translation: CASSQGTSGLDTQYF.

This rearrangement joins TRBV10-3 to TRBJ1-2; 7 nucleotides align to TRBD1. The J segment lost 0 bases and the V segment lost 7 bases, leaving 2 bases of the junction unmatched. From germline, CDR1 is ENHRY and CDR2 SYGVKD. This CDR3 contains 13 residues. CDR3 residues: CAITGQANYGYTF. The CDR3 region has the DNA TGTGCCATCACCGGACAGGCTAACTATGGCTACACCTTC.

The rearrangement joins TRBV7-3 to TRBJ2-2; possibly TRBD1 or TRBD2 for D (5 bases each). V lost 5 bases to trimming and J lost 0 bases, with 10 bases between them. The CDR3 extends over 15 amino acids. Germline loops: CDR1 SGHTA, CDR2 FQGTGA. The DNA of the CDR3 is TGTGCCAGCAGCATACGGGGCTCGAACACCGGGGAGCTGTTTTTT. Translation gives CASSIRGSNTGELFF. The variable domain in full, completed from reference TRBV7-3 and TRBJ2-2, reads GAGVSQTPSNKVTEKGKYVELRCDPISGHTALYWYRQSLGQGPEFLIYFQGTGAADDSGLPNDRFFAVRPEGSVSTLKIQRTERGDSAVYLCASSIRGSNTGELFFGEGSRLTVL.

V and J are TRBV2 and TRBJ2-1, with D maybe TRBD2 (6 bases). With 3 bases removed from V and 3 bases from J, the gap between germline ends came to 12 bases. The CDR3 runs 15 residues. Per germline, CDR1 SNHLY and CDR2 FYNNEI. This CDR3 reads CASSEEGRVYNEQFF. CDR3 nucleotide sequence: TGTGCCAGCAGTGAGGAGGGCAGGGTCTACAATGAGCAGTTCTTC.

The rearrangement links TRBV7-2 to TRBJ1-2; no reliable D call. The germline V gene encodes CDR1 SGHTA and CDR2 FQGNSA. The CDR3 has 16 amino acids. V gave up 0 bases and J gave up 4 bases, with 15 bases separating them. CDR3 loop: CASSLAAGTPSYGYTF. Here the CDR3 DNA reads TGTGCCAGCAGCTTAGCGGCAGGCACTCCTTCCTATGGCTACACCTTC.